This T cell receptor (beta chain) emerged from a study of blood T cell repertoires in COVID-19. Study as a whole: Samples came from the United States, Italy and Spain, spanning acute and convalescent COVID-19.

In the study's own analysis: Amplification of reference gene primers was used by the study to estimate nucleated cell counts. Only in-frame clones appear in the TCRdb table, and some are missing; sequencing was by immunoSEQ multiplex PCR. The V and J calls and clone size were taken over from that table, and D and trimming were inferred from the DNA. The profile shows hundreds of thousands of clones, 70% to 90% of them singletons. Participants were aged roughly 18 to 89 years, lived in 25 or so US areas, and enrolled virtually. Assignments of participants to cohorts depended upon their own reported clinical history. The CDR3 has 12 amino acids. The germline V gene has CDR1 LNHDA and CDR2 SQIVND (reference sequence). With 9 bases clipped from V and 3 bases from J, the junction kept 2 bases outside the gene matches.

The source is a woman under 30 who had been exposed to COVID-19. Specimen: PBMCs or T cells enriched from blood (not recorded which). This chain connects TRBV19 to TRBJ1-1, with 9 bases matching TRBD1. The CDR3 is CASGQGYTEAFF. For the CDR3, the DNA is TGTGCCAGCGGACAGGGGTACACTGAAGCTTTCTTT.